A single sample is the source of the 22 T cell receptor beta chains below, sequenced in a study of blood T cell repertoires in COVID-19. The method was immunoSEQ multiplex PCR; TCRdb's version includes in-frame clones alone and lacks a portion of them. The sample includes some 700,000 clones, just under 90% of them seen just once. Sequencing was carried out using peripheral blood. The origin of the receptors is a woman under 30 with acute or convalescent COVID-19.

The gene calls are TRBV5-6 and TRBJ1-1; 7 positions agree with TRBD1. The CDR3 sequence is 13 residues long. V gave up 2 bases and J gave up 6 bases; unmatched junction bases: 4. The germline V gene has CDR1 SGHDT and CDR2 YYEEEE. CDR3 sequence (DNA): TGTGCCAGCAGCTTAAGGGGGCCGGCTGAAGCTTTCTTT. Encoded protein: CASSLRGPAEAFF.

The chain is built from TRBV7-8 and TRBJ1-1; weak D call: TRBD1 (5 bases). Germline V gene data show CDR1 as SGHVS and CDR2 as FQNEAQ. The length of the CDR3 is 14 residues. V lost 2 bases to trimming and J lost 5 bases, with 12 bases between them. The CDR3, as DNA: TGTGCCAGCAGCTTAAAACCGGGGGTTACTGAAGCTTTCTTT. Amino acids: CASSLKPGVTEAFF.

The chain carries TRBV5-1 and TRBJ1-1; possibly TRBD1 for D (5 bases). V lost 8 bases to trimming and J lost 3 bases, with 23 bases between them. The germline CDR1 and CDR2 sequences are SGHRS and YFSETQ. This CDR3 is 16 amino acids long. The CDR3 coding sequence is TGCGCCAGATCCAGTTGGTCGTCAGGGTTACACACTGAAGCTTTCTTT. Protein: CARSSWSSGLHTEAFF.

This clone appeared a single time. The chain has TRBV29-1 and TRBJ1-2; D ambiguous. Germline V lookup: CDR1 SQVTM, CDR2 ANQGSEA. The V end was cut by 7 bases, the J end by 4 bases, with 19 bases between. CDR3 length equals 14 residues. The CDR3 region has the DNA TGCAGCGCTGCCATCCAGGCGCGGGGCTATGGCTACACCTTC. Residues: CSAAIQARGYGYTF. Based on the CDR3 plus reference TRBV29-1 and TRBJ1-2, the full variable domain is SAVISQKPSRDICQRGTSLTIQCQVDSQVTMMFWYRQQPGQSLTLIATANQGSEATYESGFVIDKFPISRPNLTFSTLTVSNMSPEDSSIYLCSAAIQARGYGYTFGSGTRLTVV.

This rearrangement joins TRBV11-2 to TRBJ1-6; D remains ambiguous. V shed 3 bases and J shed 10 bases, with 19 bases lying between them. The CDR3 totals 16 residues. Germline-derived CDR1 and CDR2 are SGHAT and FQNNGV. The CDR3, as DNA: TGTGCCAGCAGCTTTAATAGCGACAACATTTACTCACCCCTCCACTTT. It is translated as CASSFNSDNIYSPLHF.

V gene TRBV7-9 combines with J gene TRBJ1-2, with D possibly matching TRBD1 (5 bases). CDR1 is SEHNR, CDR2 FQNEAQ, per germline (reference sequence). The V gene lost 1 base and the J gene lost 6 bases, with 9 bases spanning the gap. This CDR3 is built from 13 residues. The CDR3 DNA sequence: TGTGCCAGCAGCTTAGGGGGGGTGAATGGCTACACCTTC. Encoded protein: CASSLGGVNGYTF.

The chain has TRBV3-1 (or the pseudogene TRBV3-2) and TRBJ1-4; D gene unclear. The CDR3 has 16 amino acids. Germline CDR1 is LGHDT and CDR2 is YNNKEL (reference sequence). Trimming took off 4 bases at V and 7 bases at J, with 19 bases between the two ends. DNA for the CDR3: TGTGCCAGCAGCCCTCAATCTACAGAATTTGGTGAAAAACTGTTTTTT. This sequence encodes CASSPQSTEFGEKLFF.

The chain couples TRBV27 to TRBJ1-1; TRBD1 might be the D (5 bases). Trimming left V 6 bases short and J 1 base short, with 9 bases between. Germline lookup yields CDR1 MNHEY and CDR2 SMNVEV (reference sequence). The CDR3 sequence is 13 residues long. CDR3 residues: CASRAQGNTEAFF. The CDR3 coding sequence is TGTGCCAGCAGGGCTCAGGGGAACACTGAAGCTTTCTTT.

This clone was seen just once. This sequence joins TRBV6-6 and TRBJ1-1; no reliable D call. The CDR3 spans 13 residues. Trimming cost V 2 bases and J 1 base, with 5 bases left between them. Germline CDR1 MNHNY, CDR2 SVGAGI (reference sequence). The CDR3: CASSYGQNTEAFF. CDR3 DNA sequence: TGTGCCAGCAGTTACGGGCAGAACACTGAAGCTTTCTTT.

The genes are TRBV28 and TRBJ2-3; TRBD2 is a possible D gene (6 bases). V lost 5 bases and J lost 2, with 29 bases in between. This CDR3 contains 20 residues. The germline CDR1 and CDR2 sequences are MDHEN and SYDVKM. The CDR3 nucleotides are TGTGCCAGCAGTGAAATGATCGCGGGGTATACCACAATATCCACAGATACGCAGTATTTT. This codes for CASSEMIAGYTTISTDTQYF.

This chain uses TRBV6-5 with TRBJ1-3; D possibly corresponds to TRBD1 (6 bases). The V end was cut by 4 bases, the J end by 0 bases, with 10 bases between. This CDR3 region has 15 residues. Looked up from germline, CDR1 is MNHEY and CDR2 is SVGAGI. The CDR3 sequence is CASSFDRLSGNTIYF. Written as DNA, the CDR3 is TGTGCCAGCAGTTTCGACAGGCTCTCTGGAAACACCATATATTTT.

In nucleotides, the CDR3 is TGTGCCAGCAGATCACTAGCGGGGGACCGGAATGAGCAGTTCTTC. This sequence encodes CASRSLAGDRNEQFF. This chain joins TRBV5-4 and TRBJ2-1; TRBD2 matches 11 bases. Germline V gives CDR1 SGHNT, CDR2 YYREEE (reference sequence). With V trimmed by 5 bases and J by 7 bases, 8 bases remained unmatched. The CDR3 sequence is 15 residues long. Full variable domain (missing parts from reference TRBV5-4 and TRBJ2-1): ETGVTQSPTHLIKTRGQQVTLRCSSQSGHNTVSWYQQALGQGPQFIFQYYREEENGRGNFPPRFSGLQFPNYSSELNVNALELDDSALYLCASRSLAGDRNEQFFGPGTRLTVL.

This rearrangement joins TRBV4-3 to TRBJ1-1, with D unclear. Trimming cost V 4 bases and J 1 base, with 10 bases left between them. CDR3 length: 14 amino acids. Germline CDR1 reads LGHNA; CDR2 reads YSLEER. CDR3 coding DNA: TGCGCCAGCAGCCCTACAGCTACGAACACTGAAGCTTTCTTT. This sequence encodes CASSPTATNTEAFF.

The rearrangement joins TRBV7-3 to TRBJ1-2; D unclear. The V gene lost 2 bases and the J gene lost 6 bases, with 10 bases spanning the gap. The CDR3 covers 13 residues. Looked up from germline, CDR1 is SGHTA and CDR2 is FQGTGA. Here the CDR3 reads CASSLAPGDGYTF. The CDR3 DNA reads TGTGCCAGCAGCTTAGCCCCCGGGGATGGCTACACCTTC.

Note on this clone: The sample holds other DNA sequences that translate to the same CDR3. The gene calls are TRBV5-1 and TRBJ1-1; D is uncertain. Trimming left V 1 base short and J 4 bases short, with 5 bases between. Germline-derived CDR1 and CDR2 are SGHRS and YFSETQ. The CDR3 is 12 amino acids. As DNA, the CDR3 is TGCGCCAGCAGCTTGAGCGGCACTGAAGCTTTCTTT. This codes for CASSLSGTEAFF.

The rearrangement uses TRBV29-1 and TRBJ1-1, with TRBD1 matching over 7 bases. Germline assignment: CDR1 SQVTM and CDR2 ANQGSEA. The V segment lost 5 bases and the J segment 6 bases; nucleotides outside the gene matches: 3. This CDR3 region has 11 residues. CDR3 residues: CSVITGAEAFF. The CDR3 region has the DNA TGCAGCGTTATAACAGGGGCTGAAGCTTTCTTT.

The table lists this clone with a few counts. V gene TRBV2 combines with J gene TRBJ1-5, with a tentative D call TRBD1 (5 bases). CDR1 and CDR2 from the germline V gene are SNHLY and FYNNEI. Trimming stripped 5 bases from V and 5 bases from J, with 16 bases between. The CDR3 has 15 amino acids. The CDR3 sequence is CASSSRQSDYQPQHF. CDR3 in DNA: TGTGCCAGCAGTTCCAGACAGAGCGACTATCAGCCCCAGCATTTT.

J is TRBJ1-1 and V is TRBV7-9; tentatively, D is TRBD1 (5 bases). Germline assignment: CDR1 SEHNR and CDR2 FQNEAQ (reference sequence). This CDR3 is built from 14 residues. V gave up 7 bases and J gave up 0 bases, with 12 bases separating them. Written as DNA, the CDR3 is TGTGCCAGCAAGGGAGGGGAAATGAACACTGAAGCTTTCTTT. Residues: CASKGGEMNTEAFF.

This chain joins TRBV2 and TRBJ1-2; tentatively, D is TRBD1 (6 bases). With 6 bases removed from V and 8 bases from J, the gap between germline ends came to 16 bases. This CDR3 spans 13 amino acids. CDR1 and CDR2 (germline): SNHLY, FYNNEI. The CDR3 DNA reads TGTGCCAGCAGCCCGGGACACGGCGTGGGCTACACCTTC. It yields the protein CASSPGHGVGYTF.

V and J are TRBV11-2 and TRBJ2-1; 13 nucleotides match TRBD2. Looked up from germline, CDR1 is SGHAT and CDR2 is FQNNGV. This CDR3 has 19 amino acids. V trimming: 4 bases; J trimming: 0 bases; junction bases outside the gene matches: 9. CDR3 residues: CASSSPLAGGLSSYNEQFF. The CDR3 DNA reads as TGTGCCAGCAGCTCCCCACTAGCGGGGGGGCTCAGCTCCTACAATGAGCAGTTCTTC.

This clone was seen once. The chain is built from TRBV19 and TRBJ1-1; D might be TRBD1 (6 bases). Trimming shortened V by 9 bases and J by 5 bases, and 19 bases separated the two germline ends. Germline V lookup: CDR1 LNHDA, CDR2 SQIVND (reference sequence). The CDR3 is 14 residues long. The chain's CDR3 is CASGRYRDGTEAFF. CDR3 coding DNA: TGTGCCAGCGGGCGATACAGGGACGGAACTGAAGCTTTCTTT.

The rearrangement links TRBV10-3 to TRBJ1-1; weak D call: TRBD1 (6 bases). The CDR3 totals 16 residues. V was pared by 0 bases and J by 5 bases, with 16 bases between. Germline V gives CDR1 ENHRY, CDR2 SYGVKD. CDR3 DNA: TGTGCCATCAGTGAGTCGAATCCGGGAGGGGGGACTGAAGCTTTCTTT. This translates into CAISESNPGGGTEAFF.